The clone carrying this TCR beta chain was detected once. Its cognate antigen is unknown. The source of the sample is a study of T cell responses to AZD1222 COVID-19 vaccine. Broader study findings: The breadth and depth of Spike-specific TCRs increased once two AZD1222 doses had been given. Clonal diversity was possibly underestimated, and white British individuals and females predominated among donors. Within unmutated variant regions lay the reported targets of nearly half of spike-specific TCRs.

Method: immunoSEQ multiplex PCR; TCRdb's copy keeps in-frame clones and lacks some. Here the sample spans approximately 200,000 clones, more than 75% being singletons. The sample was peripheral blood, taken on day 0 of MenACWY control vaccination. The source is an adult in good health.

This CDR3 is CASSQERGLNSPLHF. The CDR3 DNA follows: TGCGCCAGCAGCCAAGAGAGGGGCTTGAATTCACCCCTCCACTTT. This sequence joins TRBV4-3 and TRBJ1-6, with D perhaps TRBD1 (5 bases). The germline V gene encodes CDR1 LGHNA and CDR2 YSLEER. Trimming cost V 0 bases and J 7 bases, with 10 bases left between them. This CDR3 has 15 amino acids.